Given below is one T cell receptor beta chain in context. In the PCR, 60 Vbeta and 13 Jbeta primers were used. Only in-frame clones appear in the TCRdb table, and some are missing; sequencing was by immunoSEQ multiplex PCR. The sample lists approximately 180,000 clones, roughly 80% occurring once. This entry belongs to a study of cytomegalovirus exposure and HLA in healthy donors. CDR3 length: 19 amino acids. In germline, CDR1 is SGHVS, CDR2 FQNEAQ. The chain carries TRBV7-8 and TRBJ2-5; D unclear. The J call may be in error: the DNA end matches TRBJ2-7 better. Input material: PBMCs. The clonotype comes from a man in his late teens or twenties in good health and CMV-seronegative. This CDR3 reads CASSSSRTNSYKSSYEQYF. The CDR3 DNA is TGTGCCAGCAGCTCGAGCAGAACTAATTCTTACAAAAGCTCCTACGAGCAGTACTTC.